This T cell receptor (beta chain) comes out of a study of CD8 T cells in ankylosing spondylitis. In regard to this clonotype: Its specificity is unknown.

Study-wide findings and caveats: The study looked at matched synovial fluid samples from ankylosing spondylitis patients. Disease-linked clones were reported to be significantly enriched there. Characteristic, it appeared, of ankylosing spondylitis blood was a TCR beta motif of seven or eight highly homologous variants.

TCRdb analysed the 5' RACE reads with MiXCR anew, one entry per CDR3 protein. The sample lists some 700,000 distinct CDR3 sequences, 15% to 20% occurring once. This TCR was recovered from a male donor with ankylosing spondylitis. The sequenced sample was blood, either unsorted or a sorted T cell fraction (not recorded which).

CDR3: CSAGALGQGNTEAFF. In DNA form, the CDR3 reads TGCAGTGCTGGAGCCCTGGGACAGGGGAACACTGAAGCTTTCTTT. The rearrangement joins TRBV20-1 to TRBJ1-1; 9 bases fit TRBD1. Germline V gene lookup returns CDR1 DFQATT and CDR2 SNEGSKA (reference sequence). The CDR3 has 15 residues. V lost 5 bases and J lost 1; bases outside the gene matches: 8.